The table lists the clone carrying this T cell receptor beta chain with many counts. What it recognizes is unknown. There are 14 residues in the CDR3. The V gene's germline CDR1 is SGHRS and CDR2 YFSETQ. V was pared by 4 bases and J by 0 bases, with 4 bases of the junction left unmatched. This sample was included in a study of T cells after posttransplantation cyclophosphamide. Overall study results and limits: TRB overlap between skin or GI tissue T cells and blood was limited. After PTCy, TRB diversity resembled that of CNI/methotrexate controls. Donor-recipient repertoire similarity was low at 1-2 months, rising over year one.

The protocol was immunoSEQ multiplex PCR, while the TCRdb copy is restricted to in-frame clones and leaves out a portion. This sample has more than 40,000 clones, each found more than once. Sequencing was done on a sample of PBMCs. The rearrangement links TRBV5-1 to TRBJ2-7; 7 positions match TRBD1. The receptor was isolated from a man in his forties in good health, CMV-negative, and a related stem cell transplant donor. The CDR3 loop reads CASSPRQGSYEQYF. The DNA of the CDR3 is TGCGCCAGCAGCCCCCGACAGGGCTCCTACGAGCAGTACTTC.